This T cell receptor (beta chain) emerged from a study of blood T cell repertoires in COVID-19. Overall study: Collection of acute and convalescent COVID-19 samples took place in the United States, Italy and Spain. Nucleic acid was either cDNA or gDNA, and it came from T cells, B-cell-depleted T cells, or PBMCs.

This CDR3 contains 13 residues. Looked up from germline, CDR1 is KGHDR and CDR2 is SFDVKD. The V end lost 5 bases, the J end lost 2 bases, and 8 bases lay between the germline ends. Source study methods: Nucleated cell number was recorded as an estimate derived from reference gene primer amplification. Data came from immunoSEQ multiplex PCR; TCRdb stores just in-frame clones and leaves some out. V and J calls plus clone size are reproduced from that table; the DNA served to infer D and trimming. The table shows approximately 280,000 clones, with approximately 90% occurring only once. The chain employs TRBV24-1 and TRBJ1-2, with a tentative D call TRBD1 (5 bases). Source material: peripheral blood. The sequence was collected from a man aged 35-49 years with acute or convalescent COVID-19. CDR3 loop: CATSARGNYGYTF. CDR3 in DNA: TGTGCCACCAGTGCAAGGGGAAACTATGGCTACACCTTC.